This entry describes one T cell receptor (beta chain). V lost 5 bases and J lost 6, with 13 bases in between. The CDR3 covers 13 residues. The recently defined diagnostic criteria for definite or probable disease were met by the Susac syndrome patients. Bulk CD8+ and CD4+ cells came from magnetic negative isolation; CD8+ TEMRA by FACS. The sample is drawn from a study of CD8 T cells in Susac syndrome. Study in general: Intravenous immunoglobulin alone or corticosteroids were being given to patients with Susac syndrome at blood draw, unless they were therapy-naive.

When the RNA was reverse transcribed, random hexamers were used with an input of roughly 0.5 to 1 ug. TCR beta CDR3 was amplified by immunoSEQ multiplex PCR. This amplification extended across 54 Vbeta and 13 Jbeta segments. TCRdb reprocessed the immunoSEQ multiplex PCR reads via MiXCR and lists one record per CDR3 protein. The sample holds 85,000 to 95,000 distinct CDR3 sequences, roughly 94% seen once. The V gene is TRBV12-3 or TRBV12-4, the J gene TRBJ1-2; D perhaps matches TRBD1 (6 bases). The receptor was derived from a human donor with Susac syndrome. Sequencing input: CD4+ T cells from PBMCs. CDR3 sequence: CASSLTYRDGYTF. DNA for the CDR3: TGTGCCAGCAGTCTCACGTACAGGGATGGCTACACCTTC.